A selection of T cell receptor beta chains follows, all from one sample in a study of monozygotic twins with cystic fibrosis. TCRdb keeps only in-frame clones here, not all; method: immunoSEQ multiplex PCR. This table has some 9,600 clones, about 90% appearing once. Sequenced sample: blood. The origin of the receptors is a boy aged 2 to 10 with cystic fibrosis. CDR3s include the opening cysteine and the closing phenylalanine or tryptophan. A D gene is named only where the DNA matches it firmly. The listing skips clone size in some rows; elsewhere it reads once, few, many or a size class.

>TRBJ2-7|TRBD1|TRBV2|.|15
CASKRSGQGGYEQYF
TGTGCCAGCAAAAGGTCGGGACAGGGAGGCTACGAGCAGTACTTC
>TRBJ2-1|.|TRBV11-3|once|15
CASSLSGLPNNEQFF
TGTGCCAGCAGCTTGTCTGGGCTACCTAACAATGAGCAGTTCTTC
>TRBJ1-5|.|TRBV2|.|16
CASSEAGKWGNQPQHF
TGTGCCAGCAGTGAAGCGGGGAAGTGGGGCAATCAGCCCCAGCATTTT
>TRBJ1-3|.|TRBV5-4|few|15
CASSFFGGPGNTIYF
TGTGCCAGCAGCTTTTTTGGGGGCCCTGGAAACACCATATATTTT
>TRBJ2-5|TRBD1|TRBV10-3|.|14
CATRTKTGEETQYF
TGTGCCACGAGAACGAAGACAGGGGAAGAGACCCAGTACTTC
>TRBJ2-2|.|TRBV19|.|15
CASSIQPQYTGELFF
TGTGCCAGTAGTATCCAGCCCCAGTACACCGGGGAGCTGTTTTTT
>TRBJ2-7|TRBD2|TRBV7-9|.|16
CASSFSTSGGLNEQYF
TGTGCCAGCAGCTTCTCGACTAGCGGGGGGTTAAACGAGCAGTACTTC
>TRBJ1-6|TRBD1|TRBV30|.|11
CAWGQDSSLHF
TGTGCCTGGGGACAGGATTCATCCCTCCACTTT
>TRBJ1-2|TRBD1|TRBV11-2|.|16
CASSNRDRGANYGYTF
TGTGCCAGCAGCAACCGGGACAGGGGCGCTAACTATGGCTACACCTTC
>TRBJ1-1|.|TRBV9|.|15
CASSVTGTLNTEAFF
TGTGCCAGCAGCGTCACAGGGACCTTGAATACTGAAGCTTTCTTT
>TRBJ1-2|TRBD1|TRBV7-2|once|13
CASSAYRGYGYTF
TGTGCCAGCAGCGCCTACAGGGGCTACGGCTACACCTTC
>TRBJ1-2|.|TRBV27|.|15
CASSGHSPFGYGYTF
TGTGCCAGCAGTGGACACTCTCCATTCGGCTATGGCTACACCTTC
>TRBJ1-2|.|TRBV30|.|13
CALIGGEDYGYTF
TGTGCCTTAATCGGGGGGGAAGACTATGGCTACACCTTC